This entry is about one T cell receptor (beta chain). This entry belongs to a study of T cell changes during pregnancy in multiple sclerosis. The method was immunoSEQ multiplex PCR; TCRdb's version includes in-frame clones alone and lacks a portion of them. Seen here are about 27,000 clones, about 90% observed once, and the top ten hold more than 7.5%. V lost 4 bases and J lost 4, with 14 bases in between. The CDR3 totals 15 residues. The germline V gene encodes CDR1 MNHNS and CDR2 SASEGT. The TCR originated in a female donor with multiple sclerosis, enrolled in a pregnancy study. V is TRBV6-1 and J is TRBJ1-3; D call uncertain. The sequencing used CD8+ T cells from peripheral blood mononuclear cells, collected in the second trimester of pregnancy. DNA for the CDR3: TGTGCCAGCAGTGCCGAAGACGGGTCCGGAAACACCATATATTTT. Translating gives CASSAEDGSGNTIYF.